Detailed here is one TCR beta chain. This entry comes from a study of blood T cell repertoires in COVID-19. About the research overall: Sites across the United States, Italy and Spain contributed samples from acute and convalescent COVID-19.

Per germline, CDR1 LNHDA and CDR2 SQIVND (reference sequence). The CDR3 spans 15 residues. V gave up 6 bases and J gave up 1 base; unmatched junction bases: 6. The method was immunoSEQ multiplex PCR; TCRdb's version includes in-frame clones alone and lacks a portion of them. Counted here are around 170,000 clones, about 86% occurring once; the ten biggest clones make up approximately 15%. The sequence was obtained from a man aged 30 to 45 with active or convalescent COVID-19. The rearrangement joins TRBV19 to TRBJ1-1; 9 bases fit TRBD1. The sequenced sample was peripheral blood. The CDR3 coding sequence is TGTGCCAGTAGAACCGGGACAGGGTGGAACACTGAAGCTTTCTTT. It is translated as CASRTGTGWNTEAFF.